Presented here are 25 T cell receptor beta chains from one specimen sequenced in a study of blood T cell repertoires in COVID-19. Some clones are missing from TCRdb's copy, which holds only in-frame ones; the method was immunoSEQ multiplex PCR. This sample has under 250,000 clones, with more than 65% found just once. The sample consisted of peripheral blood. Every receptor here comes from a woman aged 55-70 years with acute or convalescent COVID-19.

The chain carries TRBV27 and TRBJ1-1; tentative D call: TRBD1 (6 bases). The V gene's germline CDR1 is MNHEY and CDR2 SMNVEV (reference sequence). V was shortened by 8 bases and J by 0 bases, with 16 bases between the two germline ends. The CDR3 contains 15 residues. The CDR3 coding sequence is TGTGCCAGCGGCCGATTGACAGGCATGAACACTGAAGCTTTCTTT. Its translation: CASGRLTGMNTEAFF.

The V and J genes are TRBV5-5 and TRBJ2-1; D unclear. The CDR3 is made up of 15 amino acids. Deletions cut 3 bases from V and 5 bases from J, with 15 bases between. Germline V gene data show CDR1 as SGHKS and CDR2 as YYEKEE (reference sequence). CDR3 in DNA: TGTGCCAGCAGCTCCACGGGTAGCCGGCACAATGAGCAGTTCTTC. Encoded protein: CASSSTGSRHNEQFF. The variable domain in full, completed from reference TRBV5-5 and TRBJ2-1, reads DAGVTQSPTHLIKTRGQQVTLRCSPISGHKSVSWYQQVLGQGPQFIFQYYEKEERGRGNFPDRFSARQFPNYSSELNVNALLLGDSALYLCASSSTGSRHNEQFFGPGTRLTVL.

This rearrangement joins TRBV7-8 to TRBJ1-5; 7 positions match TRBD1. There are 15 residues in the CDR3. The germline V gene encodes CDR1 SGHVS and CDR2 FQNEAQ. V was pared by 3 bases and J by 3 bases, with 5 bases of the junction left unmatched. CDR3 nucleotide sequence: TGTGCCAGCAGCTTCAGGACAGGAATCAATCAGCCCCAGCATTTT. Translation gives CASSFRTGINQPQHF.

The CDR3 spells CASSEFETARYEQYF. CDR3 in DNA: TGTGCCAGCAGTGAATTTGAGACAGCGAGATACGAGCAGTACTTC. The J gene is TRBJ2-7, the V gene TRBV6-1, with D possibly being TRBD1 (5 bases). Germline CDR1 reads MNHNS; CDR2 reads SASEGT. Trimming pared 2 bases from V and 4 bases from J, leaving 15 bases between. CDR3 length: 15 amino acids.

The chain is built from TRBV5-1 and TRBJ2-1; no definite D call. The CDR3 is 15 amino acids. Trimming took 2 bases from V and 7 from J, leaving 16 bases between them. CDR1 SGHRS and CDR2 YFSETQ come from the germline V gene. The CDR3 protein is CASSFSASVLNEQFF. The DNA for the CDR3 is TGCGCCAGCAGCTTCTCGGCTAGTGTATTGAATGAGCAGTTCTTC.

The chain uses TRBV5-1 and TRBJ2-1; D unresolved. Germline V gene sequence: CDR1 SGHRS, CDR2 YFSETQ. CDR3 size: 12 residues. Trimming cost V 0 bases and J 6 bases, with 4 bases left between them. DNA for the CDR3: TGCGCCAGCAGCTTGGGACTCAATGAGCAGTTCTTC. The encoded protein is CASSLGLNEQFF.

V and J are TRBV7-9 and TRBJ2-7; perhaps TRBD2 as D (5 bases). V lost 3 bases and J lost 6, with 9 bases in between. Germline assignment: CDR1 SEHNR and CDR2 FQNEAQ (reference sequence). This CDR3 region has 12 residues. CDR3 sequence reads: CASSFGESEQYF. Here the CDR3 DNA reads TGTGCCAGCAGCTTCGGGGAGTCCGAGCAGTACTTC.

The chain has TRBV6-1 and TRBJ1-4; 7 nucleotides line up with TRBD1. The CDR3 has 17 amino acids. The V gene's germline CDR1 is MNHNS and CDR2 SASEGT. The junction had 7 bases not matched to a gene; V was cut back by 3 bases and J by 0 bases. CDR3 bases: TGTGCCAGCAGTGAGGGGACAGTTATTGCAACTAATGAAAAACTGTTTTTT. Translation: CASSEGTVIATNEKLFF.

This clone was seen a few times. The chain is built from TRBV30 and TRBJ1-1; the D is unclear. This CDR3 comprises 11 residues. The germline V gene has CDR1 GTSNPN and CDR2 SVGIG (reference sequence). Trimming cost V 2 bases and J 9 bases, with 10 bases left between them. DNA for the CDR3: TGTGCCTGGAGTTTCAGGACTAAAGCTTTCTTT. As protein: CAWSFRTKAFF.

The chain combines TRBV4-2 with TRBJ1-3; no clear D gene. Germline V CDR1 and CDR2: LGHNA, YNFKEQ. The CDR3 has 16 amino acids. V gave up 0 bases and J gave up 2 bases, with 11 bases separating them. CDR3 sequence: CASSQDYPSPGNTIYF. In DNA, the CDR3 is TGTGCCAGCAGCCAAGATTATCCCAGTCCTGGAAACACCATATATTTT.

Only a few counts were recorded for this clone. Other DNA sequences from this sample encode an identical CDR3 as well. The chain carries TRBV20-1 and TRBJ2-5, with 11 bases aligning to TRBD2. The germline V gene encodes CDR1 DFQATT and CDR2 SNEGSKA (reference sequence). V shed 3 bases, J shed 3 bases, and the junction held 3 bases outside the gene matches. CDR3 size: 14 residues. The CDR3 here is CSASPGLAEETQYF. For the CDR3, the DNA is TGCAGTGCTAGTCCGGGACTAGCGGAAGAGACCCAGTACTTC.

V usage is TRBV5-6 and J usage is TRBJ1-2, with D perhaps TRBD1 (6 bases). Germline CDR1 reads SGHDT; CDR2 reads YYEEEE. Trimming left V 0 bases short and J 3 bases short, with 18 bases between. The length of the CDR3 is 17 residues. The CDR3 sequence: CASSLGATGMWYYGYTF. The CDR3 DNA reads TGTGCCAGCAGCTTGGGGGCTACAGGGATGTGGTACTATGGCTACACCTTC.

Comments on this clone: The sample carries other DNA sequences with the same CDR3. V and J are TRBV9 and TRBJ1-2; D is possibly TRBD1 (5 bases). The germline gives CDR1 SGDLS, CDR2 YYNGEE. The CDR3 is 14 amino acids. V gave up 2 bases and J gave up 2 bases, with 10 bases separating them. The CDR3, as DNA: TGTGCCAGCAGCGTTGGGGCTTCGAACTATGGCTACACCTTC. Translated: CASSVGASNYGYTF.

The chain has TRBV9 and TRBJ1-2; 7 positions match TRBD1. Germline V CDR1 and CDR2: SGDLS, YYNGEE. V dropped 4 bases and J dropped 8; count of bases not matched to a gene: 11. This CDR3 region has 14 residues. The CDR3 coding sequence is TGTGCCAGCAGCCTCTATTCGACAGGGACAGGCTACACCTTC. Encoded protein: CASSLYSTGTGYTF.

The chain employs TRBV19 and TRBJ2-1; D gene ambiguous. Germline V lookup: CDR1 LNHDA, CDR2 SQIVND (reference sequence). The V end lost 5 bases, the J end lost 6 bases, and 14 bases lay between the germline ends. The CDR3 is 14 residues long. For the CDR3, the DNA is TGTGCCAGTAGTCCCTCTGGTGGGCTCAATGAGCAGTTCTTC. This encodes CASSPSGGLNEQFF.

The chain uses TRBV7-8 and TRBJ1-4; maybe TRBD1 (6 bases). The CDR3 sequence is 15 residues long. V lost 0 bases, J lost 7 bases, and 12 bases lay in between. The germline gives CDR1 SGHVS, CDR2 FQNEAQ. The CDR3 DNA reads TGTGCCAGCAGCTTAGCGGGGGGCGGGGGTGAAAAACTGTTTTTT. Its protein product is CASSLAGGGGEKLFF.

The chain is built from TRBV5-6 and TRBJ2-5; TRBD2 aligns across 8 bases. The CDR3 loop spans 15 amino acids. Unmatched junction bases numbered 5, after V lost 2 bases and J lost 2 bases. Per the germline V gene, CDR1 is SGHDT and CDR2 is YYEEEE. The CDR3 DNA reads TGTGCCAGCAGCTTCTCCAGCGGGGGTCAAGAGACCCAGTACTTC. Protein: CASSFSSGGQETQYF.

The V and J genes are TRBV11-2 and TRBJ1-4; TRBD1 agrees at 10 bases. The CDR3 loop spans 14 amino acids. CDR1 and CDR2 (germline): SGHAT, FQNNGV. Trimming at V came to 5 bases and at J to 6 bases, leaving 3 bases not matched to a gene. CDR3 coding DNA: TGTGCCAGCAGCCTAGGACAGGGGGATGAAAAACTGTTTTTT. This translates into CASSLGQGDEKLFF.

This clone was detected a few times. This chain links TRBV5-1 with TRBJ2-1; maybe TRBD2 (6 bases). Looked up from germline, CDR1 is SGHRS and CDR2 is YFSETQ. CDR3 length: 14 residues. Trimming stripped 4 bases from V and 5 bases from J, with 13 bases between. The CDR3 coding sequence is TGCGCCAGCAGCCACGGGACTGGGAACAATGAGCAGTTCTTC. Translating it yields CASSHGTGNNEQFF.

The gene calls are TRBV7-2 and TRBJ2-7, with D tentatively TRBD2 (5 bases). CDR3 size: 15 residues. CDR1 SGHTA and CDR2 FQGNSA come from the germline V gene. V was trimmed by 5 bases and J by 2 bases, leaving 16 bases between them. The CDR3 nucleotides are TGTGCCAGCAGCCCCCGGGGTATACAACCCTACGAGCAGTACTTC. This encodes CASSPRGIQPYEQYF. Full variable domain (outside the CDR3, taken from reference TRBV7-2 and TRBJ2-7): GAGVSQSPSNKVTEKGKDVELRCDPISGHTALYWYRQSLGQGLEFLIYFQGNSAPDKSGLPSDRFSAERTGGSVSTLTIQRTQQEDSAVYLCASSPRGIQPYEQYFGPGTRLTVT.

The chain recombines TRBV7-2 with TRBJ2-1; 12 nucleotides align to TRBD2. V lost 5 bases, J lost 4 bases, and 6 bases stayed unmatched. The CDR3 is 16 amino acids. Germline V gene data show CDR1 as SGHTA and CDR2 as FQGNSA. CDR3 in DNA: TGTGCCAGCAGCGGTCACCTAGCGGGGGGGTACAATGAGCAGTTCTTC. Translated: CASSGHLAGGYNEQFF.

The CDR3 is CASSTGHKRGGYTF. CDR3 coding DNA: TGTGCCAGCAGCACGGGACATAAACGGGGTGGCTACACCTTC. This chain connects TRBV7-2 to TRBJ1-2; possibly TRBD1 for D (6 bases). CDR1 and CDR2 from the germline V gene are SGHTA and FQGNSA. The ends were cut back, 5 bases at V and 7 bases at J, with 17 bases in the middle. This CDR3 contains 14 residues.

Here the CDR3 DNA reads TGCGCCAGCAGCTTGTACAGGGGTACCTACGAGCAGTACTTC. Translating gives CASSLYRGTYEQYF. The V and J genes are TRBV5-1 and TRBJ2-7; 7 nucleotides match TRBD1. Germline values: CDR1 SGHRS, CDR2 YFSETQ. The trim removed 1 base at V and 2 bases at J, leaving 3 bases unmatched. The CDR3 sequence is 14 residues long.

The genes are TRBV5-1 and TRBJ1-5; 9 positions agree with TRBD1. The V gene's germline CDR1 is SGHRS and CDR2 YFSETQ. This CDR3 region has 14 residues. Losses at the gene ends were 4 bases for V and 4 bases for J; bases not matched to a gene: 3. DNA of the CDR3: TGCGCCAGCAGCCCGGACAGGGGAAATCAGCCCCAGCATTTT. Its protein is CASSPDRGNQPQHF. The entire variable domain, with the rest obtained from reference TRBV5-1 and TRBJ1-5, is as follows: KAGVTQTPRYLIKTRGQQVTLSCSPISGHRSVSWYQQTPGQGLQFLFEYFSETQRNKGNFPGRFSGRQFSNSRSEMNVSTLELGDSALYLCASSPDRGNQPQHFGDGTRLSIL.

The chain joins TRBV3-1 (or the pseudogene TRBV3-2) to TRBJ1-2, with D unclear. Between the trimmed V and J ends, which lost 5 bases and 8 bases, there was a span of 21 bases. CDR3 length: 15 residues. Germline lookup yields CDR1 LGHDT and CDR2 YNNKEL (reference sequence). CDR3 nucleotides: TGTGCCAGCAGCGCATCCCAAAGGTGGGGAGTCGGCTACACCTTC. Protein: CASSASQRWGVGYTF.